The clone carrying this TCR beta chain was seen more than once but under ten times. These data belong to a study of T cells in Graves' hyperthyroidism and ophthalmopathy. There were TCR beta CDR3 regions amplified from RNA transcripts. An initial round of RT-PCR targeting the TCR CDR3 relied on the HTBI primer set. TCRdb used MiXCR to reprocess the multiplex PCR reads, holding one entry per CDR3 protein. The table lists 800,000 or so distinct CDR3 sequences, around 39% of them singletons. This CDR3 has 16 amino acids. Looked up from germline, CDR1 is SGHTA and CDR2 is FQGTGA. The trim removed 0 bases at V and 6 bases at J, leaving 6 bases unmatched.

This receptor was identified in a man aged 18 to 29 with Graves' hyperthyroidism. This chain connects TRBV7-3 to TRBJ2-2; TRBD1 agrees at 8 bases. Sequencing was done on a sample of blood. CDR3 nucleotide sequence: TGTGCCAGCAGCTTAACGGGAGACAGGGGAGCCGGGGAGCTGTTTTTT. This gives the protein CASSLTGDRGAGELFF.